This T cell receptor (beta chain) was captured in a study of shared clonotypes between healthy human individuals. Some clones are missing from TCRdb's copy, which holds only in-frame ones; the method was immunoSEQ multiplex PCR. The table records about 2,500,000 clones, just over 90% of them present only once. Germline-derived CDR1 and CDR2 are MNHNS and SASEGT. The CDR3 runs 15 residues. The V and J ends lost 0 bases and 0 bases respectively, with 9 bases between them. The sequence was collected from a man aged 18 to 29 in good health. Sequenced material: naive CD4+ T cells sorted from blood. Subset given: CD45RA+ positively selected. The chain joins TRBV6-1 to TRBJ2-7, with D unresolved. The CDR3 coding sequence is TGTGCCAGCAGTGAAGCTATACGGATCTCCTACGAGCAGTACTTC. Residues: CASSEAIRISYEQYF.